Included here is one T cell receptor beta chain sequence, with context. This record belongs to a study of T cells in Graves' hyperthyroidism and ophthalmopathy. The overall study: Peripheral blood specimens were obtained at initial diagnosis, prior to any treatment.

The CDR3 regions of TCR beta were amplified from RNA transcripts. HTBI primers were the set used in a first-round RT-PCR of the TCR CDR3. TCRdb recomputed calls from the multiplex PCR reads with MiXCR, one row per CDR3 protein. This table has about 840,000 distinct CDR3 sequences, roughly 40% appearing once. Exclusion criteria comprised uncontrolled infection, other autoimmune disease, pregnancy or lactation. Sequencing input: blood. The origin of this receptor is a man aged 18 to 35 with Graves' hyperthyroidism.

CDR3 in DNA: TGTGCCACCAGTGATCCTGTCGCAGGGTCCTGGTGGGCCCAAGCCTACGAGCAGTACTTC. As protein: CATSDPVAGSWWAQAYEQYF. The chain employs TRBV24-1 and TRBJ2-7, with D tentatively TRBD1 (5 bases). Germline V gene data show CDR1 as KGHDR and CDR2 as SFDVKD. The ends were cut back, 3 bases at V and 2 bases at J, with 28 bases in the middle. The CDR3 spans 20 residues.